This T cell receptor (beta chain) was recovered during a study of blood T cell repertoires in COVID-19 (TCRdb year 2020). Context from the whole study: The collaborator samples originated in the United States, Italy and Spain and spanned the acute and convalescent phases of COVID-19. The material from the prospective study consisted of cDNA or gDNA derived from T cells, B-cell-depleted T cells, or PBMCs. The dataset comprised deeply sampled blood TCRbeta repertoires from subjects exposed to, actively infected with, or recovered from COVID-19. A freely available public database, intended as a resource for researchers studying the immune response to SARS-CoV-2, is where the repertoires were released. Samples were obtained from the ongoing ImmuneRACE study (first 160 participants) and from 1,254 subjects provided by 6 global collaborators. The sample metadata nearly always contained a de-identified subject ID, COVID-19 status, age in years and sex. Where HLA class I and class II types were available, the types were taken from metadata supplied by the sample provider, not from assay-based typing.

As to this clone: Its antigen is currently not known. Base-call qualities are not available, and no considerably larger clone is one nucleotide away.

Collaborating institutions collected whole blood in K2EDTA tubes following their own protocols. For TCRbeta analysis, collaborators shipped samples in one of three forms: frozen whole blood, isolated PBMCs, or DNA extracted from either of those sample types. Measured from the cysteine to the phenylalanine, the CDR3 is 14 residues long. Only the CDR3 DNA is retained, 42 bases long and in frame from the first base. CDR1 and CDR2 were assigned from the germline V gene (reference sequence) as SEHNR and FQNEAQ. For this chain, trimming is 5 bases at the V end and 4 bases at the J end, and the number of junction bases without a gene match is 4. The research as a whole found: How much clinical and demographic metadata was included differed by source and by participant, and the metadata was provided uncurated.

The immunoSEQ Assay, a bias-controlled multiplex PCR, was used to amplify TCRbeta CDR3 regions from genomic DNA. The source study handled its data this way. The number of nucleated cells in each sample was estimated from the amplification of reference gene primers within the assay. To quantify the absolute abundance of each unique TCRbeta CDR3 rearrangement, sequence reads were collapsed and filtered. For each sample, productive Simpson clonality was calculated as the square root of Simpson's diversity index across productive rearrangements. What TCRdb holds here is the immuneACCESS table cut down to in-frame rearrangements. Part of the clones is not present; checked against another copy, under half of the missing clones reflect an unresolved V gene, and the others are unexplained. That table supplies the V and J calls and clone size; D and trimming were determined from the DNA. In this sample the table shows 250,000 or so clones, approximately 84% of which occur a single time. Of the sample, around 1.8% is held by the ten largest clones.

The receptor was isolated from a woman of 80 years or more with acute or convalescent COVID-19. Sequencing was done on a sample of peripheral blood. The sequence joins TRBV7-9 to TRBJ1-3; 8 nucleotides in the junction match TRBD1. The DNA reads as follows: TGTGCCAGCAGCCCGACAGGGGCCGGAAACACCATATATTTT. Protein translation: CASSPTGAGNTIYF.